Listed here is a single T cell receptor beta chain. Trimming removed 5 bases from V and 2 bases from J, with 13 bases in between. The CDR3 has 14 amino acids. Germline CDR1 is MNHEY and CDR2 is SVGAGI. Sequencing used immunoSEQ multiplex PCR; TCRdb keeps in-frame clones, though not all of them. The sample yields roughly 9,100 clones, about 82% seen once. The data belong to a study of PD-1 blockade in classical Hodgkin lymphoma. Time point reported: cycle 4 day 1 (C4D1), after about 6 weeks of nivolumab. Following autologous stem cell transplantation, relapse occurred in every patient, and exposure to brentuximab vedotin varied.

This material consisted of peripheral blood mononuclear cells (PBMCs), taken before the fourth cycle of nivolumab. The sequence was collected from a human donor with classical Hodgkin lymphoma. V gene TRBV6-5 combines with J gene TRBJ2-7; D not certain. For the CDR3, the DNA is TGTGCCAGCAGTCACCCCGGGCCGCCCTACGAGCAGTACTTC. It codes for CASSHPGPPYEQYF.